The 26 T cell receptor beta chains reported below all come from one sample, sequenced in a study of shared clonotypes between healthy human individuals. The table came from immunoSEQ multiplex PCR; TCRdb's copy has only in-frame clones and leaves some out. The table records 2 million to 3 million clones, more than 90% of them present only once. The specimen sequenced was naive CD4+ T cells sorted from blood. Sample subset: CD45RA+ positively selected. The receptors shown here come from a man between 18 and 35 years old in good health.

This rearrangement joins TRBV5-4 to TRBJ2-1; TRBD1 aligns across 7 bases. V lost 4 bases, J lost 7 bases, and 8 bases stayed unmatched. This CDR3 contains 14 residues. Germline loops: CDR1 SGHNT, CDR2 YYREEE (reference sequence). The CDR3 nucleotides read TGTGCCAGCAGCGACCCGACAGGGAAGAATGAGCAGTTCTTC. Its translation: CASSDPTGKNEQFF.

The chain has TRBV28 and TRBJ1-2; the D is unclear. The CDR3 is made up of 12 amino acids. CDR1 and CDR2 from the germline V gene are MDHEN and SYDVKM. The germline V and J ends were trimmed by 3 bases and 8 bases, with 10 bases remaining between them. CDR3 bases: TGTGCCAGCAGTTTCAAGGGTGGGGGCTACACCTTC. Translating it yields CASSFKGGGYTF.

Regarding this clone: The junction and the germline gene differ at one end; a read error may be behind it. Written as DNA, the CDR3 is TGCGCCAGCAGTCAAGGCCGGGACACAGATACGCAGTATTTT. It specifies CASSQGRDTDTQYF. The chain couples TRBV4-1 to TRBJ2-3, with D possibly being TRBD2 (5 bases). The germline V gene has CDR1 MGHRA and CDR2 YSYEKL. The CDR3 loop spans 14 amino acids.

The chain couples TRBV30 to TRBJ2-2, with a tentative D call TRBD1 (6 bases). Trimming took 4 bases from V and 4 from J, leaving 16 bases between them. Germline V gene lookup returns CDR1 GTSNPN and CDR2 SVGIG (reference sequence). The CDR3 loop spans 15 amino acids. CDR3 protein: CAWIPQGGGTGELFF. DNA of the CDR3: TGTGCCTGGATTCCACAGGGTGGAGGCACCGGGGAGCTGTTTTTT.

This clone has just a few counts. The chain carries TRBV19 and TRBJ1-5, with 7 bases identical to TRBD1. Germline V gene data show CDR1 as LNHDA and CDR2 as SQIVND (reference sequence). This CDR3 is 15 amino acids long. The junction had 5 bases not matched to a gene; V was cut back by 5 bases and J by 1 base. CDR3 in amino acids: CASSPLDRSNQPQHF. For the CDR3, the DNA is TGTGCCAGTAGTCCTCTGGACAGGAGCAATCAGCCCCAGCATTTT.

J is TRBJ2-7 and V is TRBV7-2, with 11 bases identical to TRBD2. Trimming removed 7 bases from V and 3 bases from J; junction bases left unmatched: 11. This CDR3 has 16 amino acids. CDR1 and CDR2 (germline): SGHTA, FQGNSA. The CDR3 nucleotides read TGTGCCAGCACCAACCCGAACCTAGCGGGAGGCTACGAGCAGTACTTC. Translated, it gives CASTNPNLAGGYEQYF.

This chain connects TRBV5-5 to TRBJ1-3, with TRBD1 matching over 9 bases. Germline lookup yields CDR1 SGHKS and CDR2 YYEKEE (reference sequence). The CDR3 totals 14 residues. The J segment lost 7 bases and the V segment lost 2 bases, leaving 4 bases of the junction unmatched. CDR3 DNA: TGTGCCAGCAGCTTCGACAGGGGGAGGAACACCATATATTTT. Translation: CASSFDRGRNTIYF.

The rearrangement joins TRBV27 to TRBJ2-7; TRBD1 aligns across 9 bases. The CDR3 extends over 15 amino acids. Germline CDR1 reads MNHEY; CDR2 reads SMNVEV (reference sequence). The V segment lost 6 bases and the J segment 3 bases; nucleotides outside the gene matches: 9. The CDR3 spells CASSRKGTGIYEQYF. The CDR3, as DNA: TGTGCCAGCAGCCGAAAGGGGACAGGGATCTACGAGCAGTACTTC.

The chain links TRBV7-8 to TRBJ1-1; D is uncertain. The CDR3 has 13 residues. Per the germline V gene, CDR1 is SGHVS and CDR2 is FQNEAQ. The V end was cut by 4 bases, the J end by 1 base, with 7 bases between. The CDR3 region is CASSSGRNTEAFF. For the CDR3, the DNA is TGTGCCAGCAGCTCCGGACGGAACACTGAAGCTTTCTTT.

Notes on this clone: The same CDR3 is also encoded by other DNA sequences in this sample. The chain employs TRBV30 and TRBJ2-3; 13 bases are a match to TRBD2. CDR3 length: 15 residues. Trimming took 0 bases from V and 4 from J; bases not matched to a gene: 1. Germline CDR1 is GTSNPN and CDR2 is SVGIG (reference sequence). CDR3 in DNA: TGTGCCTGGAGTGTAGGACTAGCGGGGGCAGATACGCAGTATTTT. Translating it yields CAWSVGLAGADTQYF.

Comments on this clone: Other DNA sequences in this specimen translate into the identical CDR3. The chain links TRBV6-5 to TRBJ1-5; a weak D match, TRBD1 (5 bases). Germline V gene sequence: CDR1 MNHEY, CDR2 SVGAGI. V was pared by 9 bases and J by 1 base, with 10 bases between. The CDR3 is 13 amino acids. The CDR3 sequence: CASRRASNQPQHF. The DNA of the CDR3 is TGTGCCAGTCGCAGGGCAAGCAATCAGCCCCAGCATTTT.

The chain recombines TRBV2 with TRBJ2-2, with D maybe TRBD1 (6 bases). This CDR3 has 14 amino acids. From germline, CDR1 is SNHLY and CDR2 FYNNEI. V shed 6 bases and J shed 4 bases, with 12 bases lying between them. CDR3 residues: CASRRGGTTGELFF. The CDR3 region has the DNA TGTGCCAGCAGGAGAGGGGGAACCACCGGGGAGCTGTTTTTT.

The rearrangement links TRBV5-4 to TRBJ1-1; 8 positions agree with TRBD1. This CDR3 region has 15 residues. After removal of 0 bases from V and 7 bases from J, the junction contained 8 bases not matched to a gene. Germline loops: CDR1 SGHNT, CDR2 YYREEE (reference sequence). Here the CDR3 DNA reads TGTGCCAGCAGCTTGGTTGCCAGGGGGCATAATGAAGCTTTCTTT. This gives the protein CASSLVARGHNEAFF.

This chain uses TRBV19 with TRBJ2-3; D is uncertain. With 3 bases removed from V and 9 bases from J, the gap between germline ends came to 10 bases. Germline CDR1 and CDR2: LNHDA and SQIVND (reference sequence). This CDR3 comprises 12 residues. In DNA form, the CDR3 reads TGTGCCAGTAGTATGGTACTTACGACGCAGTATTTT. Translating it yields CASSMVLTTQYF.

The chain carries TRBV6-1 and TRBJ1-5; no clear D gene. Germline V gives CDR1 MNHNS, CDR2 SASEGT. This CDR3 spans 15 amino acids. V lost 0 bases, J lost 4 bases, and 10 bases lay in between. CDR3 region: CASSEAVGLNQPQHF. The CDR3 DNA reads as TGTGCCAGCAGTGAAGCAGTGGGGTTAAATCAGCCCCAGCATTTT.

As concerns this clone: Other DNA sequences in this sample translate to the same CDR3. The chain employs TRBV18 and TRBJ1-1; D might be TRBD1 (6 bases). Germline V gives CDR1 KGHSH, CDR2 LQKENI. V was pared by 3 bases and J by 5 bases, with 10 bases between. The CDR3 is 13 residues long. The chain's CDR3 is CASSPTQGTEAFF. The CDR3 nucleotides read TGTGCCAGCTCACCGACCCAGGGGACTGAAGCTTTCTTT.

This chain's CDR3 is CASSALGWNQPQHF. Here the CDR3 DNA reads TGTGCCAGCAGTGCCCTTGGTTGGAATCAGCCCCAGCATTTT. The J gene is TRBJ1-5, the V gene TRBV6-1, with no clear D. Trimming pared 4 bases from V and 4 bases from J, leaving 11 bases between. CDR3 length: 14 residues. Germline V gives CDR1 MNHNS, CDR2 SASEGT.

The V and J genes are TRBV4-1 and TRBJ1-1; D unclear. This CDR3 region has 15 residues. With 0 bases removed from V and 5 bases from J, the gap between germline ends came to 13 bases. The germline gives CDR1 MGHRA, CDR2 YSYEKL. The CDR3 spells CASSQDMAVRTEAFF. CDR3 DNA sequence: TGCGCCAGCAGCCAAGATATGGCAGTGAGGACTGAAGCTTTCTTT.

The V and J genes are TRBV11-3 and TRBJ2-5, with TRBD2 identical over 8 bases. With 4 bases clipped from V and 5 bases from J, the junction kept 15 bases outside the gene matches. The CDR3 covers 17 residues. CDR1 SGHNT and CDR2 YENEEA come from the germline V gene. The CDR3 spells CASSYRRTTSASETQYF. In DNA form, the CDR3 reads TGTGCCAGCAGCTATAGAAGAACGACTAGCGCATCGGAGACCCAGTACTTC.

The chain employs TRBV5-4 and TRBJ1-2, with D uncertain. The CDR3 sequence is 14 residues long. Between the trimmed V and J ends, which lost 4 bases and 1 base, there was a span of 11 bases. Germline lookup yields CDR1 SGHNT and CDR2 YYREEE (reference sequence). CDR3: CASSRPGSNYGYTF. The CDR3 region has the DNA TGTGCCAGCAGCCGCCCCGGCAGTAACTATGGCTACACCTTC.

The CDR3 spells CASSADTNYGYTF. The CDR3 DNA follows: TGTGCCAGTAGTGCGGACACTAACTATGGCTACACCTTC. V is TRBV19 and J is TRBJ1-2, with D perhaps matching TRBD1 (5 bases). Germline CDR1 and CDR2: LNHDA and SQIVND (reference sequence). The CDR3 is made up of 13 amino acids. V was cut by 5 bases and J by 0 bases, with 7 bases left in between.

The rearrangement links TRBV30 to TRBJ1-4; 10 nucleotides line up with TRBD1. Germline-derived CDR1 and CDR2 are GTSNPN and SVGIG (reference sequence). The CDR3 length is 16 residues. V shed 0 bases, J shed 8 bases, and the junction held 9 bases outside the gene matches. CDR3 sequence (DNA): TGTGCCTGGAGTGTAGGGACAGGGGCCACGACAGAAAAACTGTTTTTT. Translating gives CAWSVGTGATTEKLFF.

The rearrangement links TRBV5-1 to TRBJ2-1, with 8 bases matching TRBD2. The CDR3 has 17 residues. Germline CDR1 is SGHRS and CDR2 is YFSETQ. The ends lost 4 bases at V and 10 bases at J; junction bases unmatched: 19. This CDR3 is CASSLGGGGGPRDEQFF. The CDR3 nucleotides are TGCGCCAGCAGCCTTGGGGGCGGCGGGGGGCCGCGCGACGAGCAGTTCTTC.

V usage is TRBV19 and J usage is TRBJ1-2; 7 nucleotides align to TRBD1. Germline lookup yields CDR1 LNHDA and CDR2 SQIVND (reference sequence). V trimming: 2 bases; J trimming: 8 bases; junction bases outside the gene matches: 14. This CDR3 comprises 16 residues. Written as DNA, the CDR3 is TGTGCCAGTAGTATACCATCAGGGGTGAGGGGGCTCGGCTACACCTTC. This encodes CASSIPSGVRGLGYTF. Variable domain in full (rest from reference TRBV19 and TRBJ1-2): DGGITQSPKYLFRKEGQNVTLSCEQNLNHDAMYWYRQDPGQGLRLIYYSQIVNDFQKGDIAEGYSVSREKKESFPLTVTSAQKNPTAFYLCASSIPSGVRGLGYTFGSGTRLTVV.

The genes are TRBV10-3 and TRBJ2-2; 9 bases match TRBD1. The CDR3 runs 16 residues. Germline lookup yields CDR1 ENHRY and CDR2 SYGVKD. V lost 3 bases to trimming and J lost 7 bases; unmatched junction nucleotides: 9. The CDR3 region is CAISEYNRGLDGELFF. The DNA for the CDR3 is TGTGCCATCAGTGAATACAACAGGGGGCTCGACGGGGAGCTGTTTTTT.

The V call is TRBV14, the J call TRBJ1-4, with a weak D call TRBD1 (6 bases). V was clipped by 4 bases and J by 10 bases, with 19 bases between them. The CDR3 has 15 residues. Germline V gene sequence: CDR1 SGHDN, CDR2 FVKESK. The CDR3 loop is CASSPLGGQGAKLFF. DNA for the CDR3: TGTGCCAGCAGCCCCCTCGGGGGACAAGGCGCAAAACTGTTTTTT.